The sequence of this TCR beta chain was determined in a study of blood T cell repertoires in COVID-19. Assay used: immunoSEQ multiplex PCR; TCRdb lists only in-frame clones, some missing. Of more than 110,000 clones listed, 84% were seen once; the top ten hold 8.8%. CDR3 length: 12 residues. The germline V and J ends were trimmed by 2 bases and 9 bases, with 13 bases remaining between them. Germline CDR1 GTSNPN, CDR2 SVGIG (reference sequence). This clone was seen once. This chain connects TRBV30 to TRBJ1-2; D may be TRBD1 (6 bases). Material for sequencing was peripheral blood. The sequence derives from a woman aged 80 or older in a cohort sampled during active or convalescent COVID-19. Here the CDR3 reads CAWSTGTRSYTF. The CDR3 nucleotides are TGTGCCTGGAGTACAGGGACGAGGAGCTACACCTTC.